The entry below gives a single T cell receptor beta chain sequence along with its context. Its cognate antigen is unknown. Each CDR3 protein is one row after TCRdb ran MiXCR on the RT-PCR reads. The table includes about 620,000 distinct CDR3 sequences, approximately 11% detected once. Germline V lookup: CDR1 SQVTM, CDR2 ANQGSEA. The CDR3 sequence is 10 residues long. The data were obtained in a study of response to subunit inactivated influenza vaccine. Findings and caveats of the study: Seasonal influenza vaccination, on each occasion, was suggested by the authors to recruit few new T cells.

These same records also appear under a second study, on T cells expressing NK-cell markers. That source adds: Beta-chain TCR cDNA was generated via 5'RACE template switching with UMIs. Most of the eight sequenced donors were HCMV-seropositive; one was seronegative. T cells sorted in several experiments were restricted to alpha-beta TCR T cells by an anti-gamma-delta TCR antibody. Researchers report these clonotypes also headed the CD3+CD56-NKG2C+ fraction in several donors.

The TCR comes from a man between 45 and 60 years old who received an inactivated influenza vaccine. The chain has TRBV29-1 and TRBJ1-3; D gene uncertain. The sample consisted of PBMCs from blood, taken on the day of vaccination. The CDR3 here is CGAHGNTIYF. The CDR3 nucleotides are TGCGGAGCTCATGGAAACACCATATATTTT.